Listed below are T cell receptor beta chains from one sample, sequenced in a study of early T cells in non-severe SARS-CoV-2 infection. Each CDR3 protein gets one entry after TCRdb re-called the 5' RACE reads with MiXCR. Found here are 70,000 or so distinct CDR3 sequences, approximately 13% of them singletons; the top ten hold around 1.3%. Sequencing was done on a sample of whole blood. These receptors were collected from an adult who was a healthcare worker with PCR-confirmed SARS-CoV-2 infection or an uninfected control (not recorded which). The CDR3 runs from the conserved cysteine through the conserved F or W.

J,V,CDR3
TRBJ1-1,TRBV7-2,CASSLADRRTEAFF
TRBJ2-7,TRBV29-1,CSVAIGGGEQYF
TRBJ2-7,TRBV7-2,CASSLGAIMSYEQYF
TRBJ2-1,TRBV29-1,CSVAPGQVGNEQFF
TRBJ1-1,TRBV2,CASSEQGQGNTEAFF
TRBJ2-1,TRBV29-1,CSVLGLAYNEQFF
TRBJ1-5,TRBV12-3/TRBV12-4,CASAVRTGLSVNQPQHF
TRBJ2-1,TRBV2,CASRERNYNEQFF
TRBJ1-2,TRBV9,CASSVRGNYGYTF
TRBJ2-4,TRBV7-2,CASSTPQGAYIQYF
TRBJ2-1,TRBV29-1,CSVDPYNEQFF
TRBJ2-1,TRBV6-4,CASSTSDNDEQFF
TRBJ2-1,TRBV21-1,CASSKAQAVERNEQFF
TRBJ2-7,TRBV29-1,CSALTSYEQYF
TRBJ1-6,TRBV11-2,CASSLQGDSPLHF
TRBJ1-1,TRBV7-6,CASSVAGGSSTEAFF
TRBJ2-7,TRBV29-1,CSVLGQEYSYEQYF
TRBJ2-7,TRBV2,CASSVRGGYDEQYF
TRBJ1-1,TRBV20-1,CSARDTDRLEPFF
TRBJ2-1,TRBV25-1,CATETSGSDNEQFF
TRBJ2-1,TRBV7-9,CASSSLAGGRLGEQFF
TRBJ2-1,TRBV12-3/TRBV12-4,CASSRVEGHNEQFF
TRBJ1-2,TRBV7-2,CASSLVYQGSDTF
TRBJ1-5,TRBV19,CASSRGDRDQPQHF
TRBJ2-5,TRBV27,CASAGLAGGETQYF
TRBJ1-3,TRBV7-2,CASSPVTENTIYF
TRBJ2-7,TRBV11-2,CASSPLAGYEQYF
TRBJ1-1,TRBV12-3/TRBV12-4,CASSLRGREAFF
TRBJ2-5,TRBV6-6,CASNPPGGGGETQYF